The next 7 T cell receptor beta chains were all read from a single sample in a study of shared clonotypes between healthy human individuals (dated by TCRdb to 2020 to 2021). Library generation was performed with the immunoSEQ multiplex PCR assay. What TCRdb holds here is the immuneACCESS table cut down to in-frame rearrangements. Part of the clones is not present; checked against another copy, under half of the missing clones reflect an unresolved V gene, and the others are unexplained. Here the sample has under 200,000 clones; 90% to 95% occur a single time. 0.067% of the sample is in the top ten clones. The sequenced sample was naive CD4+ T cells sorted from blood. Taken with the paper, the label for cell subset or site translates to: CD45RA+ positively selected. The receptors originated from a woman aged 30 to 39 in good health.

This clone was seen only once. The rearrangement uses TRBV28 and TRBJ2-2, with D hard to call. CDR3 length: 14 amino acids. Germline V gene sequence: CDR1 MDHEN, CDR2 SYDVKM. Trimming took 2 bases from V and 6 from J, leaving 10 bases between them. CDR3 sequence (DNA): TGTGCCAGCAGTTTAGGGTCCGGGTCCGGGGAGCTGTTTTTT. It translates to CASSLGSGSGELFF.

Written as DNA, the CDR3 is TGTGCCAGCAGCATGGGACAGACCTATGGCTACACCTTC. This encodes CASSMGQTYGYTF. The chain combines TRBV5-6 with TRBJ1-2; 7 bases agree with TRBD1. This CDR3 contains 13 residues. Germline trimming cut 4 bases from V and 4 bases from J; bases unmatched to any gene: 4. In germline, CDR1 is SGHDT, CDR2 YYEEEE.

The chain recombines TRBV28 with TRBJ2-3; TRBD2 matches at 14 bases. V gave up 5 bases and J gave up 0 bases; unmatched junction bases: 4. This CDR3 has 17 amino acids. Germline lookup yields CDR1 MDHEN and CDR2 SYDVKM. The CDR3, as DNA: TGTGCCAGCAGTCGAGGACTAGCGGGAGGAAGCACAGATACGCAGTATTTT. Translation gives CASSRGLAGGSTDTQYF.

V usage is TRBV18 and J usage is TRBJ1-1; 8 positions agree with TRBD1. There are 11 residues in the CDR3. CDR1 and CDR2 (germline): KGHSH, LQKENI. V gave up 6 bases and J gave up 10 bases; unmatched junction bases: 4. CDR3 nucleotide sequence: TGTGCCAGCTCGCCGACAGGGGCAGCTTTCTTT. This codes for CASSPTGAAFF.

This chain joins TRBV10-3 and TRBJ1-1; unclear D gene. The germline gives CDR1 ENHRY, CDR2 SYGVKD. The CDR3 has 14 amino acids. V was pared by 6 bases and J by 5 bases, with 16 bases between. CDR3: CAIRSGDSITEAFF. Written as DNA, the CDR3 is TGTGCCATCAGGAGCGGGGATAGTATTACTGAAGCTTTCTTT.

Of note for this clone: Additional DNA sequences in this sample encode the identical CDR3. V usage is TRBV27 and J usage is TRBJ2-7; 7 bases agree with TRBD1. Trimming cost V 6 bases and J 1 base; bases outside gene matches: 3. Germline V gives CDR1 MNHEY, CDR2 SMNVEV (reference sequence). The CDR3 length is 13 residues. DNA for the CDR3: TGTGCCAGCAGAAGACAGGGATCCTACGAGCAGTACTTC. Translation gives CASRRQGSYEQYF.

The chain combines TRBV28 with TRBJ2-7; D gene uncertain. Per germline, CDR1 MDHEN and CDR2 SYDVKM. CDR3 length: 13 residues. The V gene lost 3 bases and the J gene lost 4 bases, with 10 bases spanning the gap. For the CDR3, the DNA is TGTGCCAGCAGTTTTGAATTCCCTTACGAGCAGTACTTC. It yields the protein CASSFEFPYEQYF.